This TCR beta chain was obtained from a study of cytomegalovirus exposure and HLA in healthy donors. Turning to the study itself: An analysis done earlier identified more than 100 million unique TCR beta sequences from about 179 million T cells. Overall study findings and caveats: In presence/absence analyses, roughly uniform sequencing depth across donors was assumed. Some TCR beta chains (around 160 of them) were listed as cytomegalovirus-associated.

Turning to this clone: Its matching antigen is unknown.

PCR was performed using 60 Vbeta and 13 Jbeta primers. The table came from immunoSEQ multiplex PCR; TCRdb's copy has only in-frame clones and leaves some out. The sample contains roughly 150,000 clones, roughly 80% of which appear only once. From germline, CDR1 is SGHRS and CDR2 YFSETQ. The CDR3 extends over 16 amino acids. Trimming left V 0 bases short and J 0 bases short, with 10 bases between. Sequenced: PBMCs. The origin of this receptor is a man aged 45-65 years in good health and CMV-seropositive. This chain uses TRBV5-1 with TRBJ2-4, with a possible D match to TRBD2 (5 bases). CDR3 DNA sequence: TGCGCCAGCAGCTTGGCCACCGGGGTAGCCAAAAACATTCAGTACTTC. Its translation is CASSLATGVAKNIQYF.